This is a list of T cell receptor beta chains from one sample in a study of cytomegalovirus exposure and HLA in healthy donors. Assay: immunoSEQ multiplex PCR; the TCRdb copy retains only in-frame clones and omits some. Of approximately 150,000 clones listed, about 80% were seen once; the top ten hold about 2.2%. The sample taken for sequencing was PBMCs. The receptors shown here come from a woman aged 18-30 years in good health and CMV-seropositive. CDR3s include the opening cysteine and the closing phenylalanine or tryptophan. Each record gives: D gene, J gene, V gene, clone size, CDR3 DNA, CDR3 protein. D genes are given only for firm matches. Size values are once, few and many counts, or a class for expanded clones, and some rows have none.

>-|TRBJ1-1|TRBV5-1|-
TGCGCCAGCAGCTTCGGATGGCAGGGTAATGTTGGGTGGAACACTGAAGCTTTCTTT
CASSFGWQGNVGWNTEAFF
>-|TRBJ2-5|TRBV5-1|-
TGCGCCAGCAGCTTGATGGCTCCAGATCAAGAGACCCAGTACTTC
CASSLMAPDQETQYF
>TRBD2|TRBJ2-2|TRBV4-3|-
TGCGCCAGCAGCCGCGGTCTAGCGGGGGGGCTCGGCACCGGGGAGCTGTTTTTT
CASSRGLAGGLGTGELFF
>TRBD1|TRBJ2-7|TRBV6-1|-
TGTGCCAGCAGTGAAAACAGGGGGGCTGGCTACGAGCAGTACTTC
CASSENRGAGYEQYF
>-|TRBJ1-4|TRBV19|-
TGTGCCAGTGGTCTAGGACCCAGGGCGGAAAAACTGTTTTTT
CASGLGPRAEKLFF
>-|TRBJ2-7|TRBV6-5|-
TGTGCCAGCAGTTACGAGTACGAGCAGTACTTC
CASSYEYEQYF
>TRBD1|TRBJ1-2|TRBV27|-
TGTGCCAGCAGTTCCCGAGGACAGGGGATGAACTATGGCTACACCTTC
CASSSRGQGMNYGYTF
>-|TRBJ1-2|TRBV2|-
TGTGCCAGCAGTGAGATTCCCCCTGGGCGCTACACCTTC
CASSEIPPGRYTF
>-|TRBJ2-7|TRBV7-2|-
TGTGCCAGCAGCAAAGACAGGCCAGGCGACGAGCAGTACTTC
CASSKDRPGDEQYF
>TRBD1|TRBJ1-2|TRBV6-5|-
TGTGCCAGCAGTTTGGACAGGGGTGACTATGGCTACACCTTC
CASSLDRGDYGYTF
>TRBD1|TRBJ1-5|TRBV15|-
TGTGCCACCAGCAAAGGGGGACAGGTGTTTTTTTATCAGCCCCAGCATTTT
CATSKGGQVFFYQPQHF
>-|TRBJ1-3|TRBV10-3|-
TGTGCCATCAACCTTCACTACGTGCTTTTCTCTGGAAACACCATATATTTT
CAINLHYVLFSGNTIYF
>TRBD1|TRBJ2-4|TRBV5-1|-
TGCGCCAGCAGATTTACTCGGGACAGGGTCGAAAGGAAGTACTTC
CASRFTRDRVERKYF
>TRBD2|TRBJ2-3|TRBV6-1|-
TGTGCCAGCAGCCCGGGACTAGCGGACACAGATACGCAGTATTTT
CASSPGLADTDTQYF
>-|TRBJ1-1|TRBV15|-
TGTGCCACCAGCAGAGATCGGGACGGGGGGAACACTGAAGCTTTCTTT
CATSRDRDGGNTEAFF
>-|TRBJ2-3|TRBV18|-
TGTGCCAGCTCACCCCTCCCAGGGTTGGGGGGAGATACGCAGTATTTT
CASSPLPGLGGDTQYF
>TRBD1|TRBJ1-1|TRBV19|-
TGTGCCAGTAGTAGCAGACAGGGGCCCATTGAAGCTTTCTTT
CASSSRQGPIEAFF
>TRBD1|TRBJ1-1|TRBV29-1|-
TGCAGCGCCGCCGGCTTTTCAGGGGGCAGGACTGAAGCTTTCTTT
CSAAGFSGGRTEAFF
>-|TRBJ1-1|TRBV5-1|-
TGCGCCAGCACGAGAGGTGCGGGGGGGGAGAACACTGAAGCTTTCTTT
CASTRGAGGENTEAFF
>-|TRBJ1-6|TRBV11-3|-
TGTGCCAGCAGTAACGAGGAGCTTAATTCACCCCTCCACTTT
CASSNEELNSPLHF
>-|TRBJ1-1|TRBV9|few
TGTGCCAGCAGCGTAGCCGGGAACACTGAAGCTTTCTTT
CASSVAGNTEAFF
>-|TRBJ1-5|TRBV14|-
TGTGCCAGCAGCCCGGGGTCAGGGGCCAATCAGCCCCAGCATTTT
CASSPGSGANQPQHF
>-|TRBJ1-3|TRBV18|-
TGTGCCAGCTCAGCCACCACCAGCTCTGGAAACACCATATATTTT
CASSATTSSGNTIYF
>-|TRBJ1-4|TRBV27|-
TGTGCCAGCAGTTTTAAGGGACATGTGGCAACTAATGAAAAACTGTTTTTT
CASSFKGHVATNEKLFF
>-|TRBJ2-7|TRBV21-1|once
TGTGCCAGCAGCAAAGGGGACAGGATTAATTACGGGCAGTACTTC
CASSKGDRINYGQYF
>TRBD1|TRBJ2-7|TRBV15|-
TGTGCCACCAGCGTGGACAGGGGCTACGAGCAGTACTTC
CATSVDRGYEQYF
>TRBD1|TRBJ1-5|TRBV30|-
TGTGCCTGGAGCGCCATCGGGACAGACACCCAGCCCCAGCATTTT
CAWSAIGTDTQPQHF
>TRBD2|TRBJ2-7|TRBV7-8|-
TGTGCCAGCAGCCCGGCCGGGAGCCGGGGGGCCTACGAGCAGTACTTC
CASSPAGSRGAYEQYF
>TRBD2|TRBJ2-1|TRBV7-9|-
TGTGCCAGCAGCTTAGAGGCGGGGGGGTCCTACAATGAGCAGTTCTTC
CASSLEAGGSYNEQFF
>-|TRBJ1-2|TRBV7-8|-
TGTGCCAGCAGCACCTTGGAGGGCCATCACTATGGCTACACCTTC
CASSTLEGHHYGYTF
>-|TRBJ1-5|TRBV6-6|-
TGTGCCAGCAGCGAAACAGGGAGGGGAAGCAATCAGCCCCAGCATTTT
CASSETGRGSNQPQHF
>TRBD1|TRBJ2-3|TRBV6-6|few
TGTGCCAGCGGGACAGGGGAAACGAATACGCAGTATTTT
CASGTGETNTQYF
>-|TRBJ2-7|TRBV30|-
TGTGCCTGGAGTGCACAGGACACGGCGTACTACGAGCAGTACTTC
CAWSAQDTAYYEQYF
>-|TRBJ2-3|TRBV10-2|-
TGCGCCAGCAGGCTGGGTGTGGGCCCAGATACGCAGTATTTT
CASRLGVGPDTQYF
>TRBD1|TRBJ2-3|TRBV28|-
TGTGCCAGCAGTCCGTCCGGGACAGGGGCTGGAGATACGCAGTATTTT
CASSPSGTGAGDTQYF
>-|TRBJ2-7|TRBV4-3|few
TGCGCCAGCAGCCAACAGCAGGGTTACGAGCAGTACTTC
CASSQQQGYEQYF
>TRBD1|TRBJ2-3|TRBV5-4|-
TGTGCCAGCAGCTTGGCCCGGGACAGTGTCACAGATACGCAGTATTTT
CASSLARDSVTDTQYF
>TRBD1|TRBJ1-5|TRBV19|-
TGTGCCAGTACCACACAGGGGAATCAGCCCCAGCATTTT
CASTTQGNQPQHF
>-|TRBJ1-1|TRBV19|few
TGTGCCAGTAGTATCGGAACAGTGGGCGCTGAAGCTTTCTTT
CASSIGTVGAEAFF
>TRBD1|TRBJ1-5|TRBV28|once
TGTGCCAGCAGACTGACAGGGGGGAGCAATCAGCCCCAGCATTTT
CASRLTGGSNQPQHF
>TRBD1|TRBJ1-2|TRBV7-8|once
TGTGCCAGCAGCGTAAGGGACAGGGCGGGCTACACCTTC
CASSVRDRAGYTF
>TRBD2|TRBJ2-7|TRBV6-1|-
TGTGCCAGCAGTTCGGGGGGGTACGAGCAGTACTTC
CASSSGGYEQYF
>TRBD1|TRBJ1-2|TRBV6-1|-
TGTGCCAGCAGTGAGGGACAGCATAACTATGGCTACACCTTC
CASSEGQHNYGYTF
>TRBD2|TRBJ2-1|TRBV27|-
TGTGCCAGCAGTCTGGGACTAGCGGGGGATGAGCAGTTCTTC
CASSLGLAGDEQFF
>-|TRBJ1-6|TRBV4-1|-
TGCGCCAGCAGCCAAGGGTCCCAACAGGATTCACCCCTCCACTTT
CASSQGSQQDSPLHF
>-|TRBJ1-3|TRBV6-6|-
TGTGCCAGCATCTTGAGGGAAGAAGAAAACACCATATATTTT
CASILREEENTIYF
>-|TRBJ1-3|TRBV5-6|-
TGTGCCAGCAGCTTGTTGGCAGGGTTATACTCTGGAAACACCATATATTTT
CASSLLAGLYSGNTIYF
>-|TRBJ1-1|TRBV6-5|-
TGTGCCAGCAGTTACCCCGGACAAAACACTGAAGCTTTCTTT
CASSYPGQNTEAFF
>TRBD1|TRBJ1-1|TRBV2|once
TGTGCCAGCAGTAACAGGGGGATGAACACTGAAGCTTTCTTT
CASSNRGMNTEAFF
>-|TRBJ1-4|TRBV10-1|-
TGCGCCAGCAGTGAGTCGATTGGGACTAGTGAAAAACTGTTTTTT
CASSESIGTSEKLFF
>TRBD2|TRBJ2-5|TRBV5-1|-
TGCGCCAGCAGCTCCGGGGGGGCCTTTGCGGAGACCCAGTACTTC
CASSSGGAFAETQYF
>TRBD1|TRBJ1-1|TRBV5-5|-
TGTGCCAGCAGCACCAGGACAGGGGTGAACACTGAAGCTTTCTTT
CASSTRTGVNTEAFF